The clone carrying this T cell receptor (beta chain) was detected only a few times. Its antigen is undetermined. The data are from a study of T cell repertoires in cytomegalovirus infection. Overall study: Shared public TCR beta signatures pointed to both CMV infection and a matching HLA type.

Points from the study as a whole: People with CMV and the relevant HLA were identified by cumulative public TCR beta family frequency. Predominance within the ex vivo response was attributable to HLA-C-restricted CMV-specific TCR beta clonotypes.

This CDR3 has 14 residues. After removal of 6 bases from V and 2 bases from J, the junction contained 7 bases not matched to a gene. Germline CDR1 MNHEY, CDR2 SVGEGT. TCRdb re-derived calls from the reads in MiXCR, one entry per CDR3 protein. The sample lists around 180,000 distinct CDR3 sequences, 25% to 30% seen once, with around 29% in the top ten. The chain carries TRBV6-2 or TRBV6-3 and TRBJ2-7; 7 positions agree with TRBD2. This receptor was obtained from a human donor in good health (CMV status not recorded). Some clones in this sample may be carry-over from other donors' samples. The specimen sequenced was PBMCs. This chain's CDR3 is CASSQRDGPYEQYF. The CDR3 bases are TGTGCCAGCAGCCAGCGGGACGGTCCCTACGAGCAGTACTTC.